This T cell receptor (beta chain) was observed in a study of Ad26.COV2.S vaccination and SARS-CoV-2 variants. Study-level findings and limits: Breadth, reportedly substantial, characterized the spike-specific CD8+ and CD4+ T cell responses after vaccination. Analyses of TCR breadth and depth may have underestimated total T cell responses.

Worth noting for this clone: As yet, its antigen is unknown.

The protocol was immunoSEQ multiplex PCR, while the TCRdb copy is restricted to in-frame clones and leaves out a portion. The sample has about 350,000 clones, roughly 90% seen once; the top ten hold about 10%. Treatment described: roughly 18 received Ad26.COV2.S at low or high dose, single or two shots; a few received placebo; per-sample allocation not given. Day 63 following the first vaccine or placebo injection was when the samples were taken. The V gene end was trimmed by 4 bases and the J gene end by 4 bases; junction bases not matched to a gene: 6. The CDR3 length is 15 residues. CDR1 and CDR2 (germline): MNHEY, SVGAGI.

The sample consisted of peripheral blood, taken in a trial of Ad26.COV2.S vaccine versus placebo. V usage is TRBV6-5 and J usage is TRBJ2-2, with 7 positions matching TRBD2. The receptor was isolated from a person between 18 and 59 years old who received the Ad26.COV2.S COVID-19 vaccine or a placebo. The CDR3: CASSSWGGGTGELFF. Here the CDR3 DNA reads TGTGCCAGCAGTTCCTGGGGGGGTGGCACCGGGGAGCTGTTTTTT.